Below are 5 T cell receptor beta chains sequenced from a single sample in a study of T cell responses to AZD1222 COVID-19 vaccine. Produced via immunoSEQ multiplex PCR; TCRdb's table is partial and in-frame only. The data contain about 130,000 clones, 88% of them seen just once; the ten biggest clones take up under 9.5%. The specimen comprised peripheral blood, sampled on day 0 of AZD1222 vaccination. Every receptor here comes from an adult in good health.

This chain joins TRBV19 and TRBJ2-7, with 12 bases identical to TRBD2. V was pared by 6 bases and J by 0 bases, with 9 bases of the junction left unmatched. Per germline, CDR1 LNHDA and CDR2 SQIVND (reference sequence). The CDR3 length is 17 residues. Here the CDR3 reads CASRPRTSGAGSYEQYF. The CDR3 nucleotides read TGTGCCAGTAGACCGAGGACTAGCGGGGCCGGCTCCTACGAGCAGTACTTC.

In its sample, this clone was seen a few times. The V call is TRBV19, the J call TRBJ2-4, with 14 bases lining up with TRBD2. The CDR3 contains 18 residues. The V gene end was trimmed by 3 bases and the J gene end by 1 base; junction bases not matched to a gene: 5. Germline CDR1 and CDR2: LNHDA and SQIVND (reference sequence). In DNA, the CDR3 is TGTGCCAGTAGTATCGGACTAGCGGGAGGTGTCGCCAAAAACATTCAGTACTTC. Residues: CASSIGLAGGVAKNIQYF.

This rearrangement joins TRBV6-5 to TRBJ1-1, with D tentatively TRBD1 (6 bases). Germline V lookup: CDR1 MNHEY, CDR2 SVGAGI. The CDR3 is 15 residues long. Trimming pared 4 bases from V and 4 bases from J, leaving 16 bases between. In nucleotides, the CDR3 is TGTGCCAGCAGTTCTCGACAGGTCGTGAGCACTGAAGCTTTCTTT. Amino acids: CASSSRQVVSTEAFF.

The V gene is TRBV6-4, the J gene TRBJ1-6; 8 nucleotides align to TRBD1. Unmatched junction bases numbered 7, after V lost 6 bases and J lost 6 bases. The CDR3 covers 15 residues. Per germline, CDR1 MRHNA and CDR2 SNTAGT. DNA for the CDR3: TGTGCCAGCAGCGCCAGGACAGGGCGTAATTCACCCCTCCACTTT. It specifies CASSARTGRNSPLHF.

The CDR3 sequence is CASRRDRGRVKGNQPQHF. The CDR3 nucleotides read TGTGCCAGTAGGAGGGACAGGGGGCGAGTGAAGGGCAATCAGCCCCAGCATTTT. This sequence joins TRBV19 and TRBJ1-5; 12 positions match TRBD1. Germline V CDR1 and CDR2: LNHDA, SQIVND (reference sequence). The CDR3 runs 18 residues. The ends lost 6 bases at V and 2 bases at J; junction bases unmatched: 11.